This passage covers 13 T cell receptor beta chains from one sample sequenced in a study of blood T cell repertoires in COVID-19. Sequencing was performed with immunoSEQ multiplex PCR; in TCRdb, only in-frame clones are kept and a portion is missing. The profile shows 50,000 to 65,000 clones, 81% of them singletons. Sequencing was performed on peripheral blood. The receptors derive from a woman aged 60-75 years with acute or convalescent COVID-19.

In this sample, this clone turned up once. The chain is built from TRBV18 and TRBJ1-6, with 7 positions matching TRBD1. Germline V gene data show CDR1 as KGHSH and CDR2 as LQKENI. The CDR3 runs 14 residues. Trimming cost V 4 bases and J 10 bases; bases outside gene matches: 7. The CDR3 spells CASSRTGDRSPLHF. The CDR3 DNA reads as TGTGCCAGCTCACGTACAGGGGATCGGTCACCCCTCCACTTT.

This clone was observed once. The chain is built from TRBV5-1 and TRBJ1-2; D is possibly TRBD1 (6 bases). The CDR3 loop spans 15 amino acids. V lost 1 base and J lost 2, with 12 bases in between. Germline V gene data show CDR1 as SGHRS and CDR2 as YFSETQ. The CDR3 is CASSLTDSSNYGYTF. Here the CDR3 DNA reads TGCGCCAGCAGCTTGACGGACAGCTCGAACTATGGCTACACCTTC.

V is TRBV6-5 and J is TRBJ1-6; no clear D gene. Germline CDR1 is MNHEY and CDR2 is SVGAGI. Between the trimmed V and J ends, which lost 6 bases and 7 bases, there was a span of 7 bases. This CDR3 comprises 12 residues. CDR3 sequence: CASRGGNSPLHF. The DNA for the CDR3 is TGTGCCAGCAGGGGAGGGAATTCACCCCTCCACTTT.

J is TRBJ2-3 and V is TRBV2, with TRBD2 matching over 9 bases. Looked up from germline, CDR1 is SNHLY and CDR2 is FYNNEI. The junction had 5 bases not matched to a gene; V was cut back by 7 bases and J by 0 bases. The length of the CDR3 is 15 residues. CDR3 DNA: TGTGCCAGCAAACTAGCGGGTACTAGCACAGATACGCAGTATTTT. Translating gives CASKLAGTSTDTQYF.

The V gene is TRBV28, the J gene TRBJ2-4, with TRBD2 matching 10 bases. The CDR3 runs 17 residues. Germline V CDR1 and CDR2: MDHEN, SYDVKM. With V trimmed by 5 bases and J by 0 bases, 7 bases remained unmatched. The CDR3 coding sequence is TGTGCCAGCAGTCCTCATAGCGGGGGGCTAGCCAAAAACATTCAGTACTTC. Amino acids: CASSPHSGGLAKNIQYF.

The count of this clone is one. The CDR3 region is CASSQGGSGSGTGELFF. CDR3 sequence (DNA): TGTGCCAGCAGCCAAGGGGGGAGCGGGAGCGGCACCGGGGAGCTGTTTTTT. The chain couples TRBV3-1 (or the pseudogene TRBV3-2) to TRBJ2-2; the match to TRBD2 covers 8 bases. V gave up 1 base and J gave up 4 bases; unmatched junction bases: 8. This CDR3 has 17 amino acids. Germline-derived CDR1 and CDR2 are LGHDT and YNNKEL (reference sequence).

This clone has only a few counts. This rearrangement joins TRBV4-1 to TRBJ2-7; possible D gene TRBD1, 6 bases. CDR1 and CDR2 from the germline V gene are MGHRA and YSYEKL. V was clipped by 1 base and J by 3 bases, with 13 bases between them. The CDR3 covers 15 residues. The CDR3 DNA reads TGCGCCAGCAGCCAAGGCACAGGGAATTTCTACGAGCAGTACTTC. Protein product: CASSQGTGNFYEQYF.

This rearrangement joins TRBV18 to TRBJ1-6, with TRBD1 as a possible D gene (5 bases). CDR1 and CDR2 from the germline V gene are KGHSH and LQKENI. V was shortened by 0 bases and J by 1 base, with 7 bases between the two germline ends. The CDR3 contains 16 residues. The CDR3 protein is CASSPPTGSYNSPLHF. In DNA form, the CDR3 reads TGTGCCAGCTCACCACCAACAGGATCCTATAATTCACCCCTCCACTTT.

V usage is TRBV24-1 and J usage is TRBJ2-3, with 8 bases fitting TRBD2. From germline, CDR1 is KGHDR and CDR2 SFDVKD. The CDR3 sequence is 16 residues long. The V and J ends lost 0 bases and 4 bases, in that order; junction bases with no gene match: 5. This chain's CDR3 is CATSDLGRGGPDTQYF. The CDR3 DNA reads TGTGCCACCAGTGATTTGGGACGGGGGGGCCCAGATACGCAGTATTTT.

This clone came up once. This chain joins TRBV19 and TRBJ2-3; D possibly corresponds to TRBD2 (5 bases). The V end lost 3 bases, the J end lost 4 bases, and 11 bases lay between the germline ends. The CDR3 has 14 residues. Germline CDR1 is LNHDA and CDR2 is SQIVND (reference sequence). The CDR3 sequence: CASSMYLAADTQYF. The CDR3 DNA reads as TGTGCCAGTAGTATGTACCTAGCAGCAGATACGCAGTATTTT.

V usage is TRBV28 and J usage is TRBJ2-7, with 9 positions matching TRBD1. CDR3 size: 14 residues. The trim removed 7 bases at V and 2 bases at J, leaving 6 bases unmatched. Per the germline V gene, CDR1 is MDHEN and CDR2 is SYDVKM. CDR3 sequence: CASIKTGGTYEQYF. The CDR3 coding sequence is TGTGCCAGCATAAAGACAGGGGGGACCTACGAGCAGTACTTC.

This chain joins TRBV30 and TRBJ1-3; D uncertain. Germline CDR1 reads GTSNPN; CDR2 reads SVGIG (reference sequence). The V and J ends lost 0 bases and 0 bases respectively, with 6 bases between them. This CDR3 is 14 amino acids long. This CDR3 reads CAWSVSVSGNTIYF. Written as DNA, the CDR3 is TGTGCCTGGAGTGTATCAGTCTCTGGAAACACCATATATTTT.

CDR3 region: CASSGGQPQHF. CDR3 DNA: TGTGCCAGCAGTGGCGGTCAGCCCCAGCATTTT. V is TRBV2 and J is TRBJ1-5, with unresolved D. Germline CDR1 is SNHLY and CDR2 is FYNNEI. This CDR3 has 11 residues. Deletions cut 4 bases from V and 6 bases from J, with 4 bases between.